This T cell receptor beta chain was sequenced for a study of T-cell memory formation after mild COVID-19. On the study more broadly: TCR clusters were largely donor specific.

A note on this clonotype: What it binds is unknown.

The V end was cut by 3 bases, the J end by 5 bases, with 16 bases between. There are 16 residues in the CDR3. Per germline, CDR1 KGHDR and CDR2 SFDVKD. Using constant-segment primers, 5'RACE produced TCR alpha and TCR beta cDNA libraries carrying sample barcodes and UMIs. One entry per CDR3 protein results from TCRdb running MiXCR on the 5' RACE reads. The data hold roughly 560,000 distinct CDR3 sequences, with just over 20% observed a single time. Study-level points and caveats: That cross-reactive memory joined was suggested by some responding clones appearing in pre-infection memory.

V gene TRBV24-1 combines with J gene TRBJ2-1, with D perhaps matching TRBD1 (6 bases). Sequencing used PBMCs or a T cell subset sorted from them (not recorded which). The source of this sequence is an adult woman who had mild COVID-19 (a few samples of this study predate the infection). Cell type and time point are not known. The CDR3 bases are TGTGCCACCAGTGATCCCCAACCAGGACAGAACAATGAGCAGTTCTTC. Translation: CATSDPQPGQNNEQFF.